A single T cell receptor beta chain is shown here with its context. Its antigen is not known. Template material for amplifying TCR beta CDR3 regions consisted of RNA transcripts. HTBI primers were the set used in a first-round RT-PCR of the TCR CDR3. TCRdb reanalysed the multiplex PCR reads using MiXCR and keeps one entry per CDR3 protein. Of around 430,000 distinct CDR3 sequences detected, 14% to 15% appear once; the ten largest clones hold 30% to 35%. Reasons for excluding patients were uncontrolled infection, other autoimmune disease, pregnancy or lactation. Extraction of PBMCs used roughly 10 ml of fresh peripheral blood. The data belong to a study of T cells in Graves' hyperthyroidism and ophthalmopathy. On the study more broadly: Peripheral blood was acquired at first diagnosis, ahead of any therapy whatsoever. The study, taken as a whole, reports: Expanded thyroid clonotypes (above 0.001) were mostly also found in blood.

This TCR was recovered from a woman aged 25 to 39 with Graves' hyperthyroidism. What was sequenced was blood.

The chain's CDR3 is CASSEHSDEQFF. The CDR3 DNA reads as TGTGCCAGCAGTGAGCATTCCGATGAGCAGTTCTTC. The gene calls are TRBV6-1 and TRBJ2-1, with no clear D. V lost 3 bases and J 8 bases, leaving 8 bases between the germline ends. This CDR3 region has 12 residues. Germline assignment: CDR1 MNHNS and CDR2 SASEGT.